This T cell receptor beta chain was profiled in a study of blood T cell repertoires in COVID-19. Libraries were prepared by immunoSEQ multiplex PCR; TCRdb keeps only in-frame clonotypes and omits some of them. The data contain fewer than 600,000 clones, roughly 90% of them singletons. Trimming removed 3 bases from V and 3 bases from J; junction bases left unmatched: 8. The CDR3 sequence is 16 residues long. CDR1 and CDR2 (germline): KGHSH, LQKENI. A word on this clone: Other DNA sequences from this sample encode an identical CDR3 as well.

The sequenced sample consisted of PBMCs or T cells enriched from blood (not recorded which). The TCR sequence derives from a woman between 35 and 50 years old who had recovered from COVID-19. The rearrangement links TRBV18 to TRBJ2-3; 8 bases map to TRBD1. CDR3 in amino acids: CASSPPGQGRTDTQYF. DNA of the CDR3: TGTGCCAGCTCACCCCCCGGACAGGGAAGGACAGATACGCAGTATTTT.